The T cell receptor beta chain under discussion was sequenced for a study of cytomegalovirus exposure and HLA in healthy donors. This CDR3 has 16 amino acids. The germline gives CDR1 SGHDN, CDR2 FVKESK. Losses at the gene ends were 5 bases for V and 3 bases for J; bases not matched to a gene: 6. The primer mix had 60 Vbeta and 13 Jbeta primers. Original methodology: Later analysis identified 65 million to 80 million unique TCR beta chains, roughly 11 million shared. Sequenced by immunoSEQ multiplex PCR; TCRdb stores in-frame clones only, minus some. D and trimming were read from the DNA, whereas the V and J calls and clone size are those reported in that table. The sample holds roughly 180,000 clones, roughly 88% seen once.

Sequencing was performed on PBMCs. The chain employs TRBV14 and TRBJ2-1; TRBD1 matches at 11 bases. The receptor's source is a boy aged 2 to 9 in good health and CMV-seronegative. Written as DNA, the CDR3 is TGTGCCAGCAGCGACCCCGGGACAGGGGGCTACAATGAGCAGTTCTTC. Amino acids: CASSDPGTGGYNEQFF.